This TCR beta chain was sequenced in a study of graft-versus-host responses after intestinal transplantation. Overall study context: Recipients underwent multivisceral, liver-intestinal, or isolated intestinal transplants. Tacrolimus and steroids were given for two to three years to all recipients after anti-thymocyte globulin induction. Study-level points and caveats: Individuals carrying graft-donor T cell macrochimerism showed high graft-versus-host to host-versus-graft clonal ratios in allografts. Among recipient marrow samples, GvH clones were found; some appeared first in ileum or blood.

Data came from immunoSEQ multiplex PCR; TCRdb stores just in-frame clones and leaves some out. Among 50,000 to 75,000 clones listed, roughly nine tenths were seen once. About this clone: Its antigen is not known.

The ends were cut back, 7 bases at V and 8 bases at J, with 24 bases in the middle. This CDR3 spans 16 amino acids. The germline CDR1 and CDR2 sequences are MDHEN and SYDVKM. The clonotype was recovered from a human donor who was the organ donor for an intestinal transplant. The V gene is TRBV28, the J gene TRBJ2-1; D is perhaps TRBD2 (7 bases). Sequenced material: unstimulated CD8+ T cells sorted from spleen or lymph node cells, taken before transplant. CDR3 in amino acids: CASILARGRARDEQFF. DNA of the CDR3: TGTGCCAGCATCCTAGCAAGGGGGAGGGCCAGGGATGAGCAGTTCTTC.